Below are 5 T cell receptor beta chains sequenced from a single sample in a study of T cells in Graves' hyperthyroidism and ophthalmopathy. Researchers took RNA transcripts and amplified the TCR beta CDR3 regions from them. First-round RT-PCR targeting the TCR CDR3 was performed with the HTBI primer set. Using its own MiXCR run on the multiplex PCR reads, TCRdb lists one record per CDR3 protein. Of about 210,000 distinct CDR3 sequences detected, around 20% appear once; the ten largest clones hold roughly two fifths. Sequencing input: blood. The receptors here all came from a middle-aged man with Graves' hyperthyroidism.

This clonotype was recorded many times. The chain has TRBV15 and TRBJ2-2; D not resolved. Trimming pared 4 bases from V and 2 bases from J, leaving 2 bases between. This CDR3 has 12 amino acids. Germline V gene sequence: CDR1 LNHNV, CDR2 YYDKDF (reference sequence). This CDR3 is CATSTNTGELFF. As DNA, the CDR3 is TGTGCCACCAGCACAAACACCGGGGAGCTGTTTTTT. The complete variable domain, with remaining parts taken from reference TRBV15 and TRBJ2-2, reads DAMVIQNPRYQVTQFGKPVTLSCSQTLNHNVMYWYQQKSSQAPKLLFHYYDKDFNNEADTPDNFQSRRPNTSFCFLDIRSPGLGDTAMYLCATSTNTGELFFGEGSRLTVL.

This clonotype was seen repeatedly, ten times or more. The gene calls are TRBV12-3 or TRBV12-4 and TRBJ1-5; D remains unclear. The CDR3 is 15 amino acids. Trimming took 5 bases from V and 1 from J, leaving 12 bases between them. Written as DNA, the CDR3 is TGTGCCAGCAGTCCCCCCGGAATGAGCAATCAGCCCCAGCATTTT. This translates into CASSPPGMSNQPQHF.

The chain carries TRBV7-9 and TRBJ2-2, with D hard to call. This CDR3 contains 14 residues. Trimming pared 8 bases from V and 2 bases from J, leaving 12 bases between. Per the germline V gene, CDR1 is SEHNR and CDR2 is FQNEAQ (reference sequence). Written as DNA, the CDR3 is TGTGCCAGCCAGAGAGCACGAAACACCGGGGAGCTGTTTTTT. Translating gives CASQRARNTGELFF. The full variable domain, completed using reference TRBV7-9 and TRBJ2-2, is DTGVSQNPRHKITKRGQNVTFRCDPISEHNRLYWYRQTLGQGPEFLTYFQNEAQLEKSRLLSDRFSAERPKGSFSTLEIQRTEQGDSAMYLCASQRARNTGELFFGEGSRLTVL.

In this sample, this clonotype turned up many times. The chain employs TRBV28 and TRBJ2-1; TRBD2 matches 11 bases. Germline trimming cut 7 bases from V and 4 bases from J; bases unmatched to any gene: 6. Germline V gives CDR1 MDHEN, CDR2 SYDVKM. The CDR3 has 15 amino acids. The CDR3 DNA reads TGTGCCAGCAATCCTAGCGGGGGGCCGTACAATGAGCAGTTCTTC. It is translated as CASNPSGGPYNEQFF.

The chain has TRBV4-3 and TRBJ1-1; D call uncertain. Germline CDR1 is LGHNA and CDR2 is YSLEER. The CDR3 runs to 13 residues. V shed 5 bases and J shed 5 bases, with 12 bases lying between them. The CDR3 DNA follows: TGCGCCAGCAGCTCCCTACAAAGGACTGAAGCTTTCTTT. This sequence encodes CASSSLQRTEAFF.